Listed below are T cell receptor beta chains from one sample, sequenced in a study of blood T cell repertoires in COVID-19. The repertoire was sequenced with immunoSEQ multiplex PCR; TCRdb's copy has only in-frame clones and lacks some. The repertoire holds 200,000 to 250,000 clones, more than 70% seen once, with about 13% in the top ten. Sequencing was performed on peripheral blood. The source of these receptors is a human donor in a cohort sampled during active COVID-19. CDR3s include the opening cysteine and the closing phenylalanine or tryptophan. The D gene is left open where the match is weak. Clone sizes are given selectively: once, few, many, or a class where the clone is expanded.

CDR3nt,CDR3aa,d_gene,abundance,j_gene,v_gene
TGTGCCAGCAGTTTGGTCGCTAGCTCTGGAAACACCATATATTTT,CASSLVASSGNTIYF,NA,NA,TRBJ1-3,TRBV27
TGTGCCAGCAGTTTTGGTGCGGGAGGGCCCAACGAGCAGTACTTC,CASSFGAGGPNEQYF,TRBD2,NA,TRBJ2-7,TRBV27
TGCAGCGGTGGACACCTAAATCAGCCCCAGCATTTT,CSGGHLNQPQHF,NA,few,TRBJ1-5,TRBV29-1
TGTGCCAGCAGTCGGGACTGGGCGAACACCGGGGAGCTGTTTTTT,CASSRDWANTGELFF,NA,NA,TRBJ2-2,TRBV6-5
TGTGCCAGCTCACCCACCGGGTTCCAAGCCGGTTACGAGCAGTACTTC,CASSPTGFQAGYEQYF,NA,NA,TRBJ2-7,TRBV18
TGCAGTGCTAGTGGCGGGGTAGTAGCAGATACGCAGTATTTT,CSASGGVVADTQYF,NA,few,TRBJ2-3,TRBV20-1
TGTGCCAGCAGCTTAAGTCCCGCTAGCGGGGGCTACGAGCAGTACTTC,CASSLSPASGGYEQYF,TRBD2,NA,TRBJ2-7,TRBV7-6
TGTGCCAGCAGCACCCTGACAGGGGCTGGAAACACCATATATTTT,CASSTLTGAGNTIYF,TRBD1,NA,TRBJ1-3,TRBV11-2
TGTGCCAGCTCACCTAGCGGGGGGGCCTCCAGCACAGATACGCAGTATTTT,CASSPSGGASSTDTQYF,TRBD2,NA,TRBJ2-3,TRBV18
TGTGCCAGCATTAAGTTAGGGCGGGGCGAGCAGTACTTC,CASIKLGRGEQYF,NA,NA,TRBJ2-7,TRBV28
TGTGCCAGCAGCTTAGGTATCCCCCTGAACACTGAAGCTTTCTTT,CASSLGIPLNTEAFF,NA,NA,TRBJ1-1,TRBV7-2
TGTGCCAGCAGGGCGCGAAGGGACACCCGAGGGGAGACCCAGTACTTC,CASRARRDTRGETQYF,NA,NA,TRBJ2-5,TRBV21-1
TGTGCCACCAGCAGAGCCCCCGGGACAGCCTTCAATCAGCCCCAGCATTTT,CATSRAPGTAFNQPQHF,TRBD1,NA,TRBJ1-5,TRBV15
TGTGCCAGCAGCCTGACAGGGATCCGCGAGCAGTACTTC,CASSLTGIREQYF,TRBD1,NA,TRBJ2-7,TRBV6-5
TGTGCCAGCAAAAGGGTCAGGGACACCTACGAGCAGTACTTC,CASKRVRDTYEQYF,NA,NA,TRBJ2-7,TRBV6-5
TGTGCCAGCAGCCAAGATGGGACAGGGCGCGCTGAAGCTTTCTTT,CASSQDGTGRAEAFF,TRBD1,NA,TRBJ1-1,TRBV4-2
TGTGCCAGCAGCTTGGGACACTTTGACTATGGCTACACCTTC,CASSLGHFDYGYTF,NA,NA,TRBJ1-2,TRBV5-5
TGTGCCAGCAGCTATAAACAAGCGGGAGGGCCCTACGAGCAGTACTTC,CASSYKQAGGPYEQYF,TRBD2,NA,TRBJ2-7,TRBV13
TGTGCCAGCAGTTTACAGGGGAGCTCCTACAATGAGCAGTTCTTC,CASSLQGSSYNEQFF,NA,NA,TRBJ2-1,TRBV27
TGTGCCAGCAACCCTGGACAGGGCTATATTGGGAGTAATTCACCCCTCCACTTT,CASNPGQGYIGSNSPLHF,TRBD1,NA,TRBJ1-6,TRBV11-2
TGTGCCAGTAGCGACAGGGGAAGCTCTGGGGCCAACGTCCTGACTTTC,CASSDRGSSGANVLTF,TRBD1,NA,TRBJ2-6,TRBV19
TGTGCCAGCAGTCTTTATGGCTACACCTTC,CASSLYGYTF,NA,NA,TRBJ1-2,TRBV27
TGTGCCAGCAGTTACTCTACGGGAGGAACCTATCAGCCCCAGCATTTT,CASSYSTGGTYQPQHF,NA,NA,TRBJ1-5,TRBV6-6
TGCGCCAGCAGCTTGGAACCGGGACAGGGGCACTATGGCTACACCTTC,CASSLEPGQGHYGYTF,TRBD1,NA,TRBJ1-2,TRBV5-1
TGTGCCAGCAGCCCGGGGACTAGCGGGAGGTGGAGCACAGATACGCAGTATTTT,CASSPGTSGRWSTDTQYF,TRBD2,NA,TRBJ2-3,TRBV9
TGTGCCACCAGTGCGTCTGTAACTAGCACAGATACGCAGTATTTT,CATSASVTSTDTQYF,NA,NA,TRBJ2-3,TRBV24-1
TGTGCCAGTAGTATAGGTGACACCAGCAATCAGCCCCAGCATTTT,CASSIGDTSNQPQHF,NA,NA,TRBJ1-5,TRBV19
TGTGCCAGCAGTTTGGGGGGGCGACGGAACTATGGCTACACCTTC,CASSLGGRRNYGYTF,NA,NA,TRBJ1-2,TRBV27
TGTGCCAGCAGCGTGGGGACAGGGCCCAACACCGGGGAGCTGTTTTTT,CASSVGTGPNTGELFF,TRBD1,few,TRBJ2-2,TRBV9
TGTGCCAGCAGCGAAACAAGGGGGACGAACACTGAAGCTTTCTTT,CASSETRGTNTEAFF,NA,NA,TRBJ1-1,TRBV11-1
TGTGCCAGCGCCCTAGGGACAAACACCGGGGAGCTGTTTTTT,CASALGTNTGELFF,NA,NA,TRBJ2-2,TRBV18
TGTGCCAGCAGCTATCAGGTTTCTGGGGCCAACGTCCTGACTTTC,CASSYQVSGANVLTF,NA,NA,TRBJ2-6,TRBV5-6
TGTGCCAGTAGTTCCCTCGGACTGGGGGAGACCCAGTACTTC,CASSSLGLGETQYF,NA,NA,TRBJ2-5,TRBV19
TGTGCCAGCAGCAAGATAGCGGGAGACAATGAGCAGTTCTTC,CASSKIAGDNEQFF,TRBD2,NA,TRBJ2-1,TRBV3-1/TRBV3-2
TGTGCCAGCAGTTCCGGGGGCTACGAGCAGTACTTC,CASSSGGYEQYF,NA,once,TRBJ2-7,TRBV28
TGTGCCAGCTCTTCGCAGGGAGAGCAGTACTTC,CASSSQGEQYF,NA,NA,TRBJ2-7,TRBV18
TGTGCCAGCAGCTTGTATGGACTCCGTGCAACTAATGAAAAACTGTTTTTT,CASSLYGLRATNEKLFF,NA,few,TRBJ1-4,TRBV5-6
TGTGCCAGCAGACAGACAGCTAACTATGGCTACACCTTC,CASRQTANYGYTF,NA,NA,TRBJ1-2,TRBV28
TGTGCCAGCAGCCATCTACAGAGCTCCTATAATTCACCCCTCCACTTT,CASSHLQSSYNSPLHF,NA,NA,TRBJ1-6,TRBV27
TGTGCCAGCAGTCGCACGTGGGGGGCTAGCGGTTCCTACGAGCAGTACTTC,CASSRTWGASGSYEQYF,NA,NA,TRBJ2-7,TRBV6-6
TGTGCCAGCAGTTCACAGGGGGCAGTCCCTCCCCCTGAAGCTTTCTTT,CASSSQGAVPPPEAFF,TRBD1,NA,TRBJ1-1,TRBV7-9
TGCGCCAGCAGCCAACTGGGACTAGCGGACTACGAGCAGTACTTC,CASSQLGLADYEQYF,TRBD2,NA,TRBJ2-7,TRBV4-1
TGCGCCAGCAGCCAAGCAGAGGACACTCCGAACACCGGGGAGCTGTTTTTT,CASSQAEDTPNTGELFF,NA,NA,TRBJ2-2,TRBV4-1
TGTGCCAGCAGCTTAGGGACAGGGGATTCACCCCTCCACTTT,CASSLGTGDSPLHF,TRBD1,NA,TRBJ1-6,TRBV7-8
TGTGCCATCTCAGGGTCCGGGGAGCTGTTTTTT,CAISGSGELFF,NA,NA,TRBJ2-2,TRBV10-3
TGTGCCAGCTCACCACACAAGGGGGGGGATCAGCCCCAGCATTTT,CASSPHKGGDQPQHF,NA,NA,TRBJ1-5,TRBV18
TGTGCCAGTACTAGGAGCTCCTACAATGAGCAGTTCTTC,CASTRSSYNEQFF,NA,NA,TRBJ2-1,TRBV19
TGCGCCAGCAGCCAAGATAGAGAGGACAGGGGCCCCAATGAGCAGTTCTTC,CASSQDREDRGPNEQFF,TRBD1,few,TRBJ2-1,TRBV4-3
TGCGCCAGCAGCCAAGTGGCGGGGTTAGGTGAGCAGTTCTTC,CASSQVAGLGEQFF,NA,NA,TRBJ2-1,TRBV4-3
TGCGCCAGCAGCCCGGTCACAGGCTCTGGAAACACCATATATTTT,CASSPVTGSGNTIYF,NA,NA,TRBJ1-3,TRBV5-1